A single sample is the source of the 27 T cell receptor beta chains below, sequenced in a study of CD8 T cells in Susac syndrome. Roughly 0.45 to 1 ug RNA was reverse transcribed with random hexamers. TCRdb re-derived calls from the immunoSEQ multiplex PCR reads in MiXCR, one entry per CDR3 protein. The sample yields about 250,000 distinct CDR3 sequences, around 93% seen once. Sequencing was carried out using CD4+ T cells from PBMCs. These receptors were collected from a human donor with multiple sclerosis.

The CDR3 sequence is CAISSPPGDGYTF. For the CDR3, the DNA is TGTGCCATCAGTTCCCCCCCGGGGGATGGCTACACCTTC. The chain carries TRBV10-3 and TRBJ1-2, with D perhaps matching TRBD1 (5 bases). Germline CDR1 is ENHRY and CDR2 is SYGVKD. This CDR3 has 13 residues. V lost 5 bases, J lost 6 bases, and 13 bases lay in between.

CDR3 nucleotides: TGTGCCAGCAGCTGGCAGGGCTCTGGAAACACCATATATTTT. The encoded protein is CASSWQGSGNTIYF. The chain links TRBV5-4 to TRBJ1-3, with D tentatively TRBD1 (5 bases). This CDR3 has 14 amino acids. V was shortened by 3 bases and J by 0 bases, with 7 bases between the two germline ends. Germline CDR1 reads SGHNT; CDR2 reads YYREEE (reference sequence).

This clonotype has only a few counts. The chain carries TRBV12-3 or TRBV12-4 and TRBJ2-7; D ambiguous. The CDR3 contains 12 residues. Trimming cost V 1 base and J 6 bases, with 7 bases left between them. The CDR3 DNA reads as TGTGCCAGCAGTTTAGGGGTTGGCGAGCAGTACTTC. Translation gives CASSLGVGEQYF.

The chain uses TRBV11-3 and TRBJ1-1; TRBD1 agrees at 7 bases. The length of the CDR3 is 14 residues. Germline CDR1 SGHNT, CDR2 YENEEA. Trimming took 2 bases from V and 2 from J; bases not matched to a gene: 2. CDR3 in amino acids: CASSLYRGNTEAFF. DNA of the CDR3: TGTGCCAGCAGCTTATACAGGGGTAACACTGAAGCTTTCTTT.

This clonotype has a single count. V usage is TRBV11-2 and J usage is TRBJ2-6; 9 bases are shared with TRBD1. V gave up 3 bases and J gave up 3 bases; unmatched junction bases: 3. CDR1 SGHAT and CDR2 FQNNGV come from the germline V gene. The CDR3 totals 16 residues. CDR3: CASSLTGGSGANVLTF. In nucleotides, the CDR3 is TGTGCCAGCAGCTTGACAGGGGGAAGTGGGGCCAACGTCCTGACTTTC.

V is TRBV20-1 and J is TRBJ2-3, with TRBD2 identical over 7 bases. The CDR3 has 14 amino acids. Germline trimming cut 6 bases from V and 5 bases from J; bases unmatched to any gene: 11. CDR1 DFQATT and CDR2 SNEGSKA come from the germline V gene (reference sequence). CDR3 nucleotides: TGCAGTGCCATTCTAGGCGGGAGAGGAGATACGCAGTATTTT. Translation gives CSAILGGRGDTQYF.

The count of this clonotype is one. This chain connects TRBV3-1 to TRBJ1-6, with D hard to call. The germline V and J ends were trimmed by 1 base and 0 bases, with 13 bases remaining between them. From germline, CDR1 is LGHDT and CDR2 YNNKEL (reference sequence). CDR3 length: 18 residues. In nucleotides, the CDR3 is TGTGCCAGCAGCCAAGGCAGGCCGATGAGCTCCTATAATTCACCCCTCCACTTT. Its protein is CASSQGRPMSSYNSPLHF.

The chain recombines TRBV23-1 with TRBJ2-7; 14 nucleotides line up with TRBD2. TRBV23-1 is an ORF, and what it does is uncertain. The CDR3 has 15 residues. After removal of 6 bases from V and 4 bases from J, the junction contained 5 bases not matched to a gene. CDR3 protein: CASSQGTSGRYEQYV. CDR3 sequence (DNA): TGCGCCAGCAGCCAAGGGACTAGCGGGAGATACGAGCAGTACGTC.

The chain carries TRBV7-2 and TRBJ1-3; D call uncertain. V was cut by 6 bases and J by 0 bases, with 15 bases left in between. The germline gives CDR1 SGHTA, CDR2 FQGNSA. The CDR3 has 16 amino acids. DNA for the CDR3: TGTGCCAGCAGTTTGGCCGGACGGAGCTCTGGAAACACCATATATTTT. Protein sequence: CASSLAGRSSGNTIYF.

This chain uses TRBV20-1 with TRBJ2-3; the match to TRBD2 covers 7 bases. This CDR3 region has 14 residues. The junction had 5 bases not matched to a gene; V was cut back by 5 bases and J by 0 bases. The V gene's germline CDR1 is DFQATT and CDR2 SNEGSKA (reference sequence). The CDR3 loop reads CSADTSASTDTQYF. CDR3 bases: TGCAGTGCTGATACTAGCGCCAGCACAGATACGCAGTATTTT.

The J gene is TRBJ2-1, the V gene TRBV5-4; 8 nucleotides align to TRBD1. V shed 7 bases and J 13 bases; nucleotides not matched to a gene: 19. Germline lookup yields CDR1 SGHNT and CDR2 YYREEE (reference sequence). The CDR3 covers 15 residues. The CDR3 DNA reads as TGTGCCAGCCTAAAAAAGGGGGACAGGACCTACCTTCAGTTCTTC. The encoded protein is CASLKKGDRTYLQFF.

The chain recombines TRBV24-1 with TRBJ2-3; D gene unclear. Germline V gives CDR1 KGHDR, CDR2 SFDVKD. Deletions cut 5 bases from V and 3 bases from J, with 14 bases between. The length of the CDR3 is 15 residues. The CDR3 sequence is CATSVGTEATDTQYF. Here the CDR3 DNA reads TGTGCCACCAGTGTTGGTACAGAGGCTACAGATACGCAGTATTTT.

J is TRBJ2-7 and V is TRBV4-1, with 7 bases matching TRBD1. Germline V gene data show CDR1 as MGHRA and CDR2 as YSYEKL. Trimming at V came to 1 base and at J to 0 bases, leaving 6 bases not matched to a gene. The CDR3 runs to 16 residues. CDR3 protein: CASSQGGQAISYEQYF. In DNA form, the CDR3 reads TGCGCCAGCAGCCAAGGAGGACAGGCGATCTCCTACGAGCAGTACTTC.

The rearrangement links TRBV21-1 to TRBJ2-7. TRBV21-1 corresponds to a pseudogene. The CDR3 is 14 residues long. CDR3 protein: CASSLLAETYEQYV. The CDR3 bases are TGTGCCAGCAGCCTCCTGGCAGAGACCTACGAGCAGTACGTC.

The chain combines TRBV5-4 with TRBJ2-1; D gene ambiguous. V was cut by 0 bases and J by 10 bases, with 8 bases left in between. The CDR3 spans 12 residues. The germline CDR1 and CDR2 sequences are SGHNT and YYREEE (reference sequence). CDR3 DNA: TGTGCCAGCAGCTTGGACTCCTCCGAGCAGTTCTTC. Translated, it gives CASSLDSSEQFF.

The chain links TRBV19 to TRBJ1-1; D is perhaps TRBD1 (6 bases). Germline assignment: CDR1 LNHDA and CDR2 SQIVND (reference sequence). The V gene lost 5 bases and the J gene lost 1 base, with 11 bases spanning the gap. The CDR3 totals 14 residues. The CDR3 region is CASSGLTGNTEAFF. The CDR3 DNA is TGTGCCAGTAGTGGACTGACAGGGAACACTGAAGCTTTCTTT.

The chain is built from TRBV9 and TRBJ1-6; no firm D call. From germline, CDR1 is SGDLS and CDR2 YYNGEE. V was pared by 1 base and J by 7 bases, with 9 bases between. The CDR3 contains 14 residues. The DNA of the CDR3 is TGTGCCAGCAGCGTATCCCCGGAGAATTCACCCCTCCACTTT. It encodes CASSVSPENSPLHF.

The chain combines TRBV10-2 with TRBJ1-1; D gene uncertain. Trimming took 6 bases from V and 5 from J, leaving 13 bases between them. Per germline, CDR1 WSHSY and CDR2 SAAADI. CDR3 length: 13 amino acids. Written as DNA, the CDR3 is TGCGCCAGCAGAGACGGTCTTCGGACTGAAGCTTTCTTT. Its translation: CASRDGLRTEAFF.

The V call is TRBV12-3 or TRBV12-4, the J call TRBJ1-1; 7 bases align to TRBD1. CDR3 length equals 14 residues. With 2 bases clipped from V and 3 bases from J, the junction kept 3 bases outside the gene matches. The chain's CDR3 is CASSLRGQYTEAFF. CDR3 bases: TGTGCCAGCAGTTTAAGGGGACAGTACACTGAAGCTTTCTTT.

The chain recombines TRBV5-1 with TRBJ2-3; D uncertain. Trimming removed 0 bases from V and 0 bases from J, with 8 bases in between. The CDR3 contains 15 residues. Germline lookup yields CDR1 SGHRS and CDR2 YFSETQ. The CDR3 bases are TGCGCCAGCAGCTTGGGGCCGATGAGCACAGATACGCAGTATTTT. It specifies CASSLGPMSTDTQYF.

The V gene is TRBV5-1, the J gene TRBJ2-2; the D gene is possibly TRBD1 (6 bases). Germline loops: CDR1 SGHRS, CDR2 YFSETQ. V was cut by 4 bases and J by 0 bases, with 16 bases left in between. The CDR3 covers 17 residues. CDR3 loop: CASSPSPTGANTGELFF. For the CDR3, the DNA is TGCGCCAGCAGCCCCTCACCGACAGGAGCGAACACCGGGGAGCTGTTTTTT.

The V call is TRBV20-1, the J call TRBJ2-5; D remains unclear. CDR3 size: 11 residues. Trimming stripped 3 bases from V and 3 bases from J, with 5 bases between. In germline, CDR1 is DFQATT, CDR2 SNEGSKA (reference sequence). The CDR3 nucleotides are TGCAGTGCTAGGTCCGAAGAGACCCAGTACTTC. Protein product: CSARSEETQYF.

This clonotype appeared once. CDR3 in DNA: TGTGCCAGCAGCCACGGGGGGCCGGGAGATACGCAGTATTTT. It specifies CASSHGGPGDTQYF. V gene TRBV3-1 combines with J gene TRBJ2-3, with D perhaps matching TRBD2 (7 bases). The germline V and J ends were trimmed by 3 bases and 5 bases, with 12 bases remaining between them. This CDR3 has 14 amino acids. CDR1 LGHDT and CDR2 YNNKEL come from the germline V gene (reference sequence).

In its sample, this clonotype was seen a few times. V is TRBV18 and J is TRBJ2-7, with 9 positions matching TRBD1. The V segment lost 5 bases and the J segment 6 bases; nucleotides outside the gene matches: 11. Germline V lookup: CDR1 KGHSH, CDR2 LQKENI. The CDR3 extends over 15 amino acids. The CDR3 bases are TGTGCCAGCTCATCCGAGAACAGGGGGCGGCTCGAGCAGTACTTC. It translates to CASSSENRGRLEQYF.

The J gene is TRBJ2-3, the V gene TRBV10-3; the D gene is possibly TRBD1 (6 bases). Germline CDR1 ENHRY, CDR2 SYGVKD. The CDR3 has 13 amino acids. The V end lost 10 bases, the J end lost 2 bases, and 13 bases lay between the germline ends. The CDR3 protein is CATKDRNTDTQYF. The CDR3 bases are TGTGCCACCAAAGACAGGAACACAGATACGCAGTATTTT.

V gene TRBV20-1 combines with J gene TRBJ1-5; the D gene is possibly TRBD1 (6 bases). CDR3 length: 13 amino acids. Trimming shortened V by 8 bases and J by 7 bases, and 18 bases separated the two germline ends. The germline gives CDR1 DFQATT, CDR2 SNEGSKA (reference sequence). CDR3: CSTAPGGRQPQHF. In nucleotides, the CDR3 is TGCAGTACCGCCCCCGGGGGCAGGCAGCCCCAGCATTTT.

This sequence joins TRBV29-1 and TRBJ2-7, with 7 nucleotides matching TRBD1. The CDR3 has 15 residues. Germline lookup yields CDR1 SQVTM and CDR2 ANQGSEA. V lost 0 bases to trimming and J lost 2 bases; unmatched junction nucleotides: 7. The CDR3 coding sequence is TGCAGCGTTGAAGATCATGACAGGGCTCCCTACGAGCAGTACTTC. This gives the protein CSVEDHDRAPYEQYF.